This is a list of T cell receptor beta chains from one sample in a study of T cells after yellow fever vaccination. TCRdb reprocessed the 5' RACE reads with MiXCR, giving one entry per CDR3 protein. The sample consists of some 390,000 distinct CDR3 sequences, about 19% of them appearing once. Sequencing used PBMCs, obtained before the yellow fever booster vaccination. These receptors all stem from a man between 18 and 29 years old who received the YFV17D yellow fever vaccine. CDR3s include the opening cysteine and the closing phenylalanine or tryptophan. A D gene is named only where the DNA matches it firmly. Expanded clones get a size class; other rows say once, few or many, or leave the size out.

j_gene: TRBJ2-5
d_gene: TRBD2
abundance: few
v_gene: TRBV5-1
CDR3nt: TGCGCCAGCTGCACCGCTGGGACTAGCGAAGAGACCCAGTACTTC
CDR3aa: CASCTAGTSEETQYF

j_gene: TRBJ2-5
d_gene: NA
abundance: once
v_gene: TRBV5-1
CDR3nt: TGCGCCAGCAGCACGGGGACTGCTGGGAAAGAGACCCAGTACTTC
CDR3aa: CASSTGTAGKETQYF

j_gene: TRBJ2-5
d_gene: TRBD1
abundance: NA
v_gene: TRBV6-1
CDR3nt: TGTGCCAGCAGTGAAGAGGCGGCAGGGGGCCGAGAGACCCAGTACTTC
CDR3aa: CASSEEAAGGRETQYF

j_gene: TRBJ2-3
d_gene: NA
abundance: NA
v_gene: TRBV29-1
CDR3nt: TGCAGCGCGGACATAGGCACAGATACGCAGTATTTT
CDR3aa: CSADIGTDTQYF

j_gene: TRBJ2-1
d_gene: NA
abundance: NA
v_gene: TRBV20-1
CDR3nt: TGCAGTGCTAGAGGGGGCGAATGGACTCTGGTAAATGAGCAGTTCTTC
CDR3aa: CSARGGEWTLVNEQFF

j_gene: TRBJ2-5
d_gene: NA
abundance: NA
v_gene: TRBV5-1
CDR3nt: TGCGCCAGCAGCTTGGGAGGGACCGTTGAGACCCAGTACTTC
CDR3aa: CASSLGGTVETQYF

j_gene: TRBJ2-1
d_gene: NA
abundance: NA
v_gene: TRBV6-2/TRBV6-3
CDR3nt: TGTGCCAGCAGTTACGGGACTCCCCTCTACAATGAGCAGTTCTTC
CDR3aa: CASSYGTPLYNEQFF

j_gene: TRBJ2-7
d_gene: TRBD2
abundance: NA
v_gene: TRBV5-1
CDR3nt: TGCGCCAGCAGCTTGGGCGGGGGAGGCAACGAGCAGTACTTC
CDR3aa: CASSLGGGGNEQYF

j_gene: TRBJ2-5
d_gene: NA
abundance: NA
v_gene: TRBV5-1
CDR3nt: TGCGCCAGCAACTCGCGGGGTAGCGGACAAGAGACCCAGTACTTC
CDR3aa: CASNSRGSGQETQYF

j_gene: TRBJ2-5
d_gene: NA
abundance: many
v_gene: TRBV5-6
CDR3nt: TGTGCCAGCAGCCAGCCGCCCCTGGAAGAGACCCAGTACTTC
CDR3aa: CASSQPPLEETQYF

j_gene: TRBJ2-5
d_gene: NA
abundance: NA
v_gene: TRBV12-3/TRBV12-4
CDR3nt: TGTGCCAGCAGCCAATCAACAGGGGGGGCCCAGTACTTC
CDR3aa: CASSQSTGGAQYF

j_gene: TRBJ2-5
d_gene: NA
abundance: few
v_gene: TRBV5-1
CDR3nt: TGCGCCAGCAGCTTGGATAAAGAGACCCAGTACTTC
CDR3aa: CASSLDKETQYF

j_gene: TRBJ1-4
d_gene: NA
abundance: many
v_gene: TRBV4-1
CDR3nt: TGCGCCAGCAGCCAAGCGGGGGCAACTAATGAAAAACTGTTTTTT
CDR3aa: CASSQAGATNEKLFF

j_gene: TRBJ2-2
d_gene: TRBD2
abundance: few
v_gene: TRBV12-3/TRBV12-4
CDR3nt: TGTGCCAGCAGTTCAGGACTAGCGGGGGTTCGGTTTTTT
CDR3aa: CASSSGLAGVRFF

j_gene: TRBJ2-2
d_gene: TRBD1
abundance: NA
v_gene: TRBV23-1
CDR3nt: TGCGCCAGTACGGACAGGTCCGGGAACACCGGGGAGCTGTTTTTT
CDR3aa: CASTDRSGNTGELFF

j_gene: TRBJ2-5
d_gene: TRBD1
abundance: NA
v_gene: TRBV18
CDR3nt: TGTGCCAGCTCACCGCCACAGGGGCCTCAAGAGACCCAGTACTTC
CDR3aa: CASSPPQGPQETQYF

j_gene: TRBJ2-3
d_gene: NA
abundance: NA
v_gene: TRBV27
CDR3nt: TGTGCCAGCAGTTTGGGGCGGGGGCTCACAGATACGCAGTATTTT
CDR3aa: CASSLGRGLTDTQYF

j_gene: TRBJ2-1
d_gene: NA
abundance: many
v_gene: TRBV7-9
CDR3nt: TGTGCCAGCAGCTTGGTAGGCGGACTCTCCTACAATGAGCAGTTCTTC
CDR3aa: CASSLVGGLSYNEQFF

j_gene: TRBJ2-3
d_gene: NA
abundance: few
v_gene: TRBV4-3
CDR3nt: TGCGCCAGCAGCCAAGGGATAAGGACAGATACGCAGTATTTT
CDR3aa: CASSQGIRTDTQYF

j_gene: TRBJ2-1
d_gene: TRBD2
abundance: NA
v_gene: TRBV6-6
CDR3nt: TGTGCCAGCAGTTACCAAACCAGCGGGGGACTCTACAATGAGCAGTTCTTC
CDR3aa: CASSYQTSGGLYNEQFF

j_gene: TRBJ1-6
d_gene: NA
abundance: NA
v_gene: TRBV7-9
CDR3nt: TGTGCCAGCAGCTTAGAGGGGGAGTCACCCCTCCACTTT
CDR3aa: CASSLEGESPLHF

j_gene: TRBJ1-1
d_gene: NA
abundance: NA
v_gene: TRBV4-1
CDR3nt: TGCGCCAGCAGCCAAGTGGGACTACTGGGCACTGAAGCTTTCTTT
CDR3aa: CASSQVGLLGTEAFF

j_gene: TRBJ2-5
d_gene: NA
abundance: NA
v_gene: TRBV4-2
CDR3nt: TGTGCCAGCAGCCAAGATGCGGATAGGGCCCAGTACTTC
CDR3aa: CASSQDADRAQYF

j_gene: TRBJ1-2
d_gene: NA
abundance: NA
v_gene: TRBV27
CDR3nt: TGTGCCAGCAGTTTATCAGACAGGCTCGGGAAGGGCTACACCTTC
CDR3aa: CASSLSDRLGKGYTF

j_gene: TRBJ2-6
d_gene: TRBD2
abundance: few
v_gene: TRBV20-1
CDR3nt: TGCAGTGCGGCTAGCGGGAGCTCTGGGGCCAACGTCCTGACTTTC
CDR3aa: CSAASGSSGANVLTF

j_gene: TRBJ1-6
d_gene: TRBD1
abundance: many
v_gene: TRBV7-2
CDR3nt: TGTGCCAGCAGCAGGACAGGGGTCGCACCCCTCCACTTT
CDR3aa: CASSRTGVAPLHF

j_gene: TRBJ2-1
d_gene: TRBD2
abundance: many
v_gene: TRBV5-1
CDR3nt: TGCGCCAGCAGCTTAGGTCTAGGCGGGGGGGCCACTGAGCAGTTCTTC
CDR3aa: CASSLGLGGGATEQFF

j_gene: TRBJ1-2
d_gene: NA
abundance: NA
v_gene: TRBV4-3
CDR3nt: TGCGCCAGCAGCCTCCGACCATTGTTTAACTATGGCTACACCTTC
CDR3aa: CASSLRPLFNYGYTF

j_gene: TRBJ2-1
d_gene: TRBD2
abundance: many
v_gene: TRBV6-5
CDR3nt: TGTGCCAGCAGTTACTCGACTAGCGGGTGGGTTTACAATGAGCAGTTCTTC
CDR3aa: CASSYSTSGWVYNEQFF

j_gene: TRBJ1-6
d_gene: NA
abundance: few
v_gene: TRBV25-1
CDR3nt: TGTGCCAGCACGACCAGCTCCTATAATTCACCCCTCCACTTT
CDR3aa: CASTTSSYNSPLHF

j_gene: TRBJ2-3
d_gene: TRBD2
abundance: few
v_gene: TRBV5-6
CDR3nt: TGTGCCAGCAGCATGGGACTAGCGGGGGGGAGAAATACGCAGTATTTT
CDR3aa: CASSMGLAGGRNTQYF